The 18 T cell receptor beta chains below come from one sample, sequenced in a study of T-cell memory formation after mild COVID-19. TCRdb ran MiXCR on the 5' RACE reads and lists one entry per CDR3 protein. The sample records some 160,000 distinct CDR3 sequences, 10% to 15% being singletons. The sequencing sample was made of PBMCs or a T cell subset sorted from them (not recorded which). The receptors come from a man aged 18 to 30 who had mild COVID-19 (a few samples of this study predate the infection). Cell type and time point are not known.

The rearrangement links TRBV5-1 to TRBJ2-2; no clear D. The V gene lost 4 bases and the J gene lost 2 bases, with 15 bases spanning the gap. Germline CDR1 SGHRS, CDR2 YFSETQ. The CDR3 is made up of 16 amino acids. The CDR3 here is CASSLSLRQNTGELFF. In DNA, the CDR3 is TGCGCCAGCAGCCTCAGTCTTAGACAAAACACCGGGGAGCTGTTTTTT.

This clonotype appeared a few times. The chain recombines TRBV6-5 with TRBJ2-1; tentatively, D is TRBD2 (7 bases). Trimming pared 5 bases from V and 8 bases from J, leaving 16 bases between. The germline V gene has CDR1 MNHEY and CDR2 SVGAGI. The CDR3 loop spans 14 amino acids. In DNA form, the CDR3 reads TGTGCCAGCAGTATCCGGGGGGCGGTCGATGAGCAGTTCTTC. Its protein is CASSIRGAVDEQFF.

This chain links TRBV6-5 with TRBJ2-2; weak D call: TRBD2 (6 bases). The CDR3 spans 15 residues. CDR1 is MNHEY, CDR2 SVGAGI, per germline. Trimming left V 6 bases short and J 3 bases short, with 14 bases between. The CDR3 sequence is CASRRPGLDTGELFF. In DNA, the CDR3 is TGTGCCAGCAGGCGACCGGGACTCGACACCGGGGAGCTGTTTTTT.

The chain recombines TRBV2 with TRBJ1-2; D remains unclear. This CDR3 contains 15 residues. V lost 1 base to trimming and J lost 0 bases, with 9 bases between them. The germline CDR1 and CDR2 sequences are SNHLY and FYNNEI. The CDR3 spells CASSEGPRPNYGYTF. As DNA, the CDR3 is TGTGCCAGCAGTGAAGGGCCAAGACCTAACTATGGCTACACCTTC.

Many counts were recorded for this clonotype. The chain joins TRBV12-3 or TRBV12-4 to TRBJ1-1; D might be TRBD1 (5 bases). Deletions cut 7 bases from V and 4 bases from J, with 10 bases between. The CDR3 has 12 residues. CDR3 region: CASTLQGTEAFF. The DNA for the CDR3 is TGTGCCAGCACTCTTCAGGGCACTGAAGCTTTCTTT.

This chain uses TRBV20-1 with TRBJ1-1; D unclear. Per the germline V gene, CDR1 is DFQATT and CDR2 is SNEGSKA (reference sequence). The V gene lost 3 bases and the J gene lost 13 bases, with 12 bases spanning the gap. The CDR3 sequence is 10 residues long. The CDR3: CSARAALDFF. The CDR3 nucleotides read TGCAGTGCTAGGGCAGCTTTGGATTTCTTT.

This clonotype was seen a few times. The rearrangement joins TRBV5-1 to TRBJ2-7; the D gene is possibly TRBD1 (7 bases). Trimming left V 0 bases short and J 2 bases short, with 12 bases between. The germline V gene encodes CDR1 SGHRS and CDR2 YFSETQ. This CDR3 is built from 15 residues. The CDR3 DNA reads TGCGCCAGCAGCTTGGGGGGGGACAGCGCCTACGAGCAGTACGTC. It specifies CASSLGGDSAYEQYV.

This chain uses TRBV5-1 with TRBJ2-1; 11 nucleotides line up with TRBD2. The germline CDR1 and CDR2 sequences are SGHRS and YFSETQ. Trimming took 4 bases from V and 9 from J; bases not matched to a gene: 6. This CDR3 is 14 amino acids long. The CDR3 region has the DNA TGCGCCAGCAGCGTAGCGGGGGGGCAGGGTGAGCAGTTCTTC. This encodes CASSVAGGQGEQFF.

V and J are TRBV12-3 or TRBV12-4 and TRBJ1-4; TRBD1 aligns across 9 bases. This CDR3 contains 14 residues. V was clipped by 6 bases and J by 8 bases; unmatched bases: 7. The CDR3 loop is CASRMTGGVEKLFF. The CDR3 DNA reads TGTGCCAGCAGGATGACAGGGGGTGTAGAAAAACTGTTTTTT.

The chain recombines TRBV6-5 with TRBJ1-1; D is unclear. The CDR3 has 14 amino acids. The ends were cut back, 10 bases at V and 1 base at J, with 16 bases in the middle. The germline gives CDR1 MNHEY, CDR2 SVGAGI. The CDR3: CATHGGSGNTEAFF. Here the CDR3 DNA reads TGTGCCACCCACGGAGGGAGTGGGAACACTGAAGCTTTCTTT.

The chain employs TRBV9 and TRBJ1-2, with TRBD1 matching over 11 bases. V dropped 1 base and J dropped 8; count of bases not matched to a gene: 13. This CDR3 has 17 residues. Germline lookup yields CDR1 SGDLS and CDR2 YYNGEE. CDR3 DNA: TGTGCCAGCAGCGTATCTCCAACCGGGACAGGGGGAAAAGGCTACACCTTC. It is translated as CASSVSPTGTGGKGYTF.

This chain links TRBV5-1 with TRBJ1-2; 8 nucleotides line up with TRBD1. The CDR3 length is 14 residues. The V gene's germline CDR1 is SGHRS and CDR2 YFSETQ. With V trimmed by 3 bases and J by 5 bases, 6 bases remained unmatched. CDR3 residues: CASSSQGGEYGYTF. The CDR3 region has the DNA TGCGCCAGCAGCTCACAGGGGGGGGAGTATGGCTACACCTTC.

The chain carries TRBV10-3 and TRBJ1-3; the D is unclear. The CDR3 extends over 15 amino acids. V dropped 0 bases and J dropped 5 bases, with 11 bases sitting between them. Per germline, CDR1 ENHRY and CDR2 SYGVKD. The CDR3 sequence is CAISESEGSRNTIYF. CDR3 bases: TGTGCCATCAGTGAGTCGGAGGGTTCAAGAAACACCATATATTTT.

The chain couples TRBV6-1 to TRBJ2-3; D is undetermined. The CDR3 loop spans 18 amino acids. From germline, CDR1 is MNHNS and CDR2 SASEGT. Trimming took off 3 bases at V and 1 base at J, with 20 bases between the two ends. In DNA, the CDR3 is TGTGCCAGCAGTGACTACGCATACGGCCGTAGGGGCACAGATACGCAGTATTTT. Protein: CASSDYAYGRRGTDTQYF.

This sequence joins TRBV7-9 and TRBJ2-3; 10 nucleotides match TRBD2. J lost 3 bases, V lost 3 bases, and 6 bases had no gene match. Germline CDR1 is SEHNR and CDR2 is FQNEAQ (reference sequence). The CDR3 is 16 residues long. CDR3 DNA sequence: TGTGCCAGCAGCTTTTCTTTGGGACTAGCGACAGATACGCAGTATTTT. Amino acids: CASSFSLGLATDTQYF.

This clonotype was counted only a few times. V gene TRBV12-3 or TRBV12-4 combines with J gene TRBJ2-2; 11 nucleotides match TRBD1. The CDR3 runs to 17 residues. The V segment lost 6 bases and the J segment 7 bases; nucleotides outside the gene matches: 13. CDR3 region: CASSLRTGGLPGGELFF. The CDR3 coding sequence is TGTGCCAGCAGCCTAAGGACAGGGGGCTTACCGGGCGGGGAGCTGTTTTTT.

The chain couples TRBV5-1 to TRBJ2-3; D is uncertain. The germline CDR1 and CDR2 sequences are SGHRS and YFSETQ. Between the trimmed V and J ends, which lost 4 bases and 5 bases, there was a span of 8 bases. This CDR3 spans 12 amino acids. The CDR3 DNA sequence: TGCGCCAGCAGCCCCTCTCAAGATACGCAGTATTTT. Protein product: CASSPSQDTQYF.

This clonotype was observed a handful of times. J is TRBJ2-3 and V is TRBV4-3; perhaps TRBD1 as D (6 bases). Germline V gene sequence: CDR1 LGHNA, CDR2 YSLEER. Between the trimmed V and J ends, which lost 1 base and 1 base, there was a span of 12 bases. The CDR3 sequence is 16 residues long. CDR3 loop: CASSQATGTGTDTQYF. The CDR3 DNA is TGCGCCAGCAGCCAAGCCACAGGGACGGGCACAGATACGCAGTATTTT.